The sequence of this T cell receptor beta chain was determined in a study of blood T cell repertoires in COVID-19. Study as a whole: Sources were T cells, B-cell-depleted T cells, or PBMCs; the material itself was cDNA or gDNA.

Libraries were prepared by immunoSEQ multiplex PCR; TCRdb keeps only in-frame clonotypes and omits some of them. Here the sample spans around 280,000 clones, around 86% being singletons. The CDR3 extends over 15 amino acids. Germline V gives CDR1 SGHTA, CDR2 FQGNSA. V gave up 4 bases and J gave up 5 bases, with 17 bases separating them. Those enrolled, adults aged roughly 18 to 89 years, came from around 25 US areas. The TCR comes from a woman in her thirties or forties who had recovered from COVID-19. Material: PBMCs or T cells enriched from blood (not recorded which). This chain uses TRBV7-2 with TRBJ1-1, with D possibly being TRBD1 (5 bases). Written as DNA, the CDR3 is TGTGCCAGCAGCTCGCATCCAGGGCCGAGAACTGAAGCTTTCTTT. Encoded protein: CASSSHPGPRTEAFF.